The rows below give T cell receptor beta chains drawn from one sample of a study of T cell changes during pregnancy in multiple sclerosis. Measured with immunoSEQ multiplex PCR; TCRdb has only the in-frame clones, and not every one. The table shows roughly 86,000 clones, with 80% to 95% occurring only once. The specimen was peripheral blood, collected in the first trimester of pregnancy. Source of these receptors: a female donor with multiple sclerosis, enrolled in a pregnancy study. The CDR3 runs from the conserved cysteine through the conserved F or W. The D gene is left open where the match is weak.

V,J,D,DNA,CDR3
TRBV15,TRBJ2-7,TRBD1,TGTGCCACCAGCAGGGGACAGGGGTTCGGGTCCTCCTACGAGCAGTACTTC,CATSRGQGFGSSYEQYF
TRBV5-6,TRBJ1-4,-,TGTGCCAGCAGCTTGGCCCTCGGTGAAAAACTGTTTTTT,CASSLALGEKLFF
TRBV18,TRBJ2-7,-,TGTGCCAGCTCATCCCGGGACAACTCCTACGAGCAGTACTTC,CASSSRDNSYEQYF
TRBV4-1,TRBJ2-7,-,TGCGCCAGCAGCCAAGATAACCAAGACTTATTTGAGCAGTACTTC,CASSQDNQDLFEQYF
TRBV2,TRBJ2-5,TRBD1,TGTGCCAGCAGTGAAACAGGGGGCCTTCAAGAGACCCAGTACTTC,CASSETGGLQETQYF
TRBV10-3,TRBJ2-3,TRBD2,TGTGCCATCAGGAGCGGGAGTCTCACAGATACGCAGTATTTT,CAIRSGSLTDTQYF
TRBV9,TRBJ2-3,-,TGTGCCAGCAGCGCGAGGGGGTCGGGCTCGTGGCCCACAGATACGCAGTATTTT,CASSARGSGSWPTDTQYF
TRBV6-1,TRBJ2-1,-,TGTGCCAGCAGTGAAAAGCGGAGCTCCTACAATGAGCAGTTCTTC,CASSEKRSSYNEQFF
TRBV19,TRBJ1-2,TRBD1,TGTGCCAGTAGTATCTCGACAGGGGGCTCAAACTATGGCTACACCTTC,CASSISTGGSNYGYTF
TRBV5-3,TRBJ1-3,TRBD1,TGTGCCAGAAGCCCCGGGACAGCTGGAAACACCATATATTTT,CARSPGTAGNTIYF